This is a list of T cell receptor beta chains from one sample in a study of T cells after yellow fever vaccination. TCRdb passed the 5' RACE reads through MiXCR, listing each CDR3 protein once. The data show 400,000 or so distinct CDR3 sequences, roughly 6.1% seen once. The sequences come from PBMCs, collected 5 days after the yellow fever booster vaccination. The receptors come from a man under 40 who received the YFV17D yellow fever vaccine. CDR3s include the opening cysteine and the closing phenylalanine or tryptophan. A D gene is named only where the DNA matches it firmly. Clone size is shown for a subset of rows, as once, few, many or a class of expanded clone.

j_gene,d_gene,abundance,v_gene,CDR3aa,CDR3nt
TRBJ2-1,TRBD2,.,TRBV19,CASSIDGTTDNEQFF,TGTGCCAGTAGTATTGACGGGACTACTGACAATGAGCAGTTCTTC
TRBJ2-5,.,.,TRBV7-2,CASSLGVGQYF,TGTGCCAGCAGCTTAGGTGTGGGCCAGTACTTC
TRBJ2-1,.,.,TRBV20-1,CSAKGRAYTYNEQFF,TGCAGTGCAAAGGGGCGGGCGTACACCTACAATGAGCAGTTCTTC
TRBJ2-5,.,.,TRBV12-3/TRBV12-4,CASSPGSPQYF,TGTGCCAGCAGTCCCGGGTCGCCCCAGTACTTC
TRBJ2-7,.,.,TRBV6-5,CASGSQGYEQYF,TGTGCCAGCGGTTCCCAAGGCTACGAGCAGTACTTC
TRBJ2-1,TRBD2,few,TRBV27,CASLLAGGTYNEQFF,TGTGCCAGCTTACTAGCGGGAGGGACTTACAATGAGCAGTTCTTC
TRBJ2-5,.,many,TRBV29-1,CSVDGGVETQYF,TGCAGCGTTGATGGGGGTGTGGAGACCCAGTACTTC
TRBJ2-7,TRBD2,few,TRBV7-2,CASSPGLAALEQYF,TGTGCCAGCAGCCCCGGACTAGCGGCCCTCGAGCAGTACTTC
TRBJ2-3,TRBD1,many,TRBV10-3,CAIGTGEDTQYF,TGTGCCATCGGAACAGGGGAAGATACGCAGTATTTT
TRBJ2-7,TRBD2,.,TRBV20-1,CSAKPIAGAYEQYF,TGCAGTGCTAAGCCCATAGCGGGAGCTTACGAGCAGTACTTC
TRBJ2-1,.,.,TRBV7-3,CASSLGYSSYNEQFF,TGTGCCAGCAGCTTAGGGTATAGCTCCTACAATGAGCAGTTCTTC
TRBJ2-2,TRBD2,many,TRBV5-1,CASSATSGSLGELFF,TGCGCCAGCAGCGCTACTAGCGGGAGTTTGGGGGAGCTGTTTTTT
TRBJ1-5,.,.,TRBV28,CASSKFDQPQHF,TGTGCCAGCTCAAAGTTCGATCAGCCCCAGCATTTT
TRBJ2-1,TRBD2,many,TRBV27,CASSFTPLRGSFGNEQFF,TGTGCCAGCAGTTTCACCCCATTGCGCGGGAGTTTCGGCAATGAGCAGTTCTTC
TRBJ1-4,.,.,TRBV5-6,CASSVGSRGEKLFF,TGTGCCAGCAGCGTCGGCAGTAGAGGAGAAAAACTGTTTTTT
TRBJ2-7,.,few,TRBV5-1,CASSLGSAATGEQYF,TGCGCCAGCAGCTTGGGGTCAGCTGCCACGGGGGAGCAGTACTTC
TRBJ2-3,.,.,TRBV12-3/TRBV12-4,CASSLEMSTQYF,TGTGCCAGCAGTTTAGAGATGAGTACGCAGTATTTT
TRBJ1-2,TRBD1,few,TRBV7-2,CASSFFTGVMTF,TGTGCCAGCAGCTTTTTCACAGGGGTAATGACCTTC
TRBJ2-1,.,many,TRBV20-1,CSARQGNEQFF,TGCAGTGCTAGGCAGGGGAATGAGCAGTTCTTC
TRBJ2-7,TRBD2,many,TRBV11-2,CASSSSGLAGTHF,TGTGCCAGCAGCAGTAGTGGCCTAGCGGGAACCCACTTC
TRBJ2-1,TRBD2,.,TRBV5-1,CASSLRTSGRNNEQFF,TGCGCCAGCAGCCTCCGGACTAGCGGGAGAAACAATGAGCAGTTCTTC
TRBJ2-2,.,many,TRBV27,CASRHAGTGELFF,TGTGCCAGCAGGCACGCGGGCACCGGGGAGCTGTTTTTT
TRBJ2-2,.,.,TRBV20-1,CSARWGGSFPGELFF,TGCAGTGCTAGGTGGGGAGGCTCGTTCCCCGGGGAGCTGTTTTTT
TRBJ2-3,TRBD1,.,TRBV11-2,CASSLDLFGQGTTDTQYF,TGTGCCAGCAGCTTAGATCTTTTTGGACAGGGGACTACGGATACGCAGTATTTT
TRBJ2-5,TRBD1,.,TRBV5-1,CASSLSWTGKQETQYF,TGCGCCAGCAGCTTATCCTGGACAGGGAAGCAAGAGACCCAGTACTTC
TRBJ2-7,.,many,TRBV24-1,CATSVVQVTYEQYF,TGTGCCACCAGTGTTGTGCAGGTTACCTACGAGCAGTACTTC
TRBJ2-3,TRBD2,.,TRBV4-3,CASSQLNGTSGSTPDTQYF,TGCGCCAGCAGCCAACTTAACGGGACTAGCGGGAGCACCCCAGATACGCAGTATTTT
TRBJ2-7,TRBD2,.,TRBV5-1,CASSLGSSGREGHEQYF,TGCGCCAGCAGCTTGGGGTCTAGCGGGAGAGAGGGACACGAGCAGTACTTC
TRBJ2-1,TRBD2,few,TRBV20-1,CSARPGRENNEQFF,TGCAGTGCTAGGCCGGGGAGGGAAAACAATGAGCAGTTCTTC
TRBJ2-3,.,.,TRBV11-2,CASTTYSGTLTKLATDTQYF,TGTGCCAGCACCACTTACTCCGGGACCCTTACGAAATTAGCCACAGATACGCAGTATTTT
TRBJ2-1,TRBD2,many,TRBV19,CASRPRVAGGHYNEQFF,TGTGCCAGTAGACCCAGGGTCGCGGGAGGGCACTACAATGAGCAGTTCTTC
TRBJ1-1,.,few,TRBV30,CAWSVLGGDTEAFF,TGTGCCTGGAGTGTACTTGGAGGGGACACTGAAGCTTTCTTT
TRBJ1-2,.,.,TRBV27,CASSLFAKGSYGYTF,TGTGCCAGCAGTTTATTTGCGAAGGGATCCTATGGCTACACCTTC
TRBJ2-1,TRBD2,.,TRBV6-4,CASSRGLAAVNEQFF,TGTGCCAGCAGTCGAGGACTAGCGGCCGTCAATGAGCAGTTCTTC
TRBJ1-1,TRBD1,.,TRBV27,CATRDSVVRSAFF,TGTGCCACCCGGGACAGCGTTGTAAGATCGGCTTTCTTT
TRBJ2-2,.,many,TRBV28,CASSLRDPNTGELFF,TGTGCCAGCAGTTTGCGGGACCCGAACACCGGGGAGCTGTTTTTT
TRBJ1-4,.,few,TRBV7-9,CASSSRKGRANEKLFF,TGTGCCAGCAGCTCCCGCAAGGGGCGTGCTAATGAAAAACTGTTTTTT
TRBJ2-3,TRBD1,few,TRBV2,CASAGTGGDTQYF,TGTGCCAGCGCCGGGACAGGGGGAGATACGCAGTATTTT
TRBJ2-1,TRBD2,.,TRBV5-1,CASSGSGAYNEQFF,TGCGCCAGCTCGGGTAGCGGGGCCTACAATGAGCAGTTCTTC
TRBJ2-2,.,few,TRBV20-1,CSARSQGITGELFF,TGCAGTGCTAGATCACAGGGTATTACCGGGGAGCTGTTTTTT
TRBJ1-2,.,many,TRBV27,CASSFMGGAYGYTF,TGTGCCAGCAGTTTTATGGGGGGGGCCTATGGCTACACCTTC
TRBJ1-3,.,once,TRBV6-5,CASSSVWPGRDTIYF,TGTGCCAGCAGTTCCGTCTGGCCTGGACGAGACACCATATATTTT
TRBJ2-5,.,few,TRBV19,CASSPWLTSKETQYF,TGTGCCAGTTCACCGTGGCTAACCTCTAAAGAGACCCAGTACTTC
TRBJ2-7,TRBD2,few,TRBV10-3,CAISEGGRAYEQYF,TGTGCCATCAGTGAAGGCGGGAGGGCCTACGAGCAGTACTTC